The following is a T cell receptor beta chain sequence with its context. Its antigen is not known. This record comes from a study of shared clonotypes between healthy human individuals. General study findings and limits: Researchers found naive subsets generally carried larger estimated richness than memory subsets.

Assay: immunoSEQ multiplex PCR; the TCRdb copy retains only in-frame clones and omits some. The table has 2 million to 2.5 million clones, roughly 94% seen once. Looked up from germline, CDR1 is MGHDK and CDR2 is SYGVNS. V lost 5 bases and J lost 2, with 11 bases in between. The length of the CDR3 is 14 residues. This clonotype was obtained from a man younger than 30 in good health. The V gene is TRBV25-1, the J gene TRBJ2-3; D not certain. Sequencing was performed on naive CD4+ T cells sorted from blood. Subset described: CD45RA+ positively selected. This CDR3 reads CASSPPLATDTQYF. Here the CDR3 DNA reads TGTGCCAGCAGTCCTCCCTTGGCCACAGATACGCAGTATTTT.